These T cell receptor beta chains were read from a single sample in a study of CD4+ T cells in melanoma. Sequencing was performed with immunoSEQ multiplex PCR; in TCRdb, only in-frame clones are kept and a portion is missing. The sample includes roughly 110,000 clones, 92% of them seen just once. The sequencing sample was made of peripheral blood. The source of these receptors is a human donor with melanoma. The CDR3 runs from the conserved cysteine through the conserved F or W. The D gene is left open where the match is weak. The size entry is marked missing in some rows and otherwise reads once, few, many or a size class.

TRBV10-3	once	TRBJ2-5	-	CAIRTAAGETQYF	TGTGCCATCAGGACAGCGGCTGGGGAGACCCAGTACTTC
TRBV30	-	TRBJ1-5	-	CAWSRGSNQPQHF	TGTGCCTGGAGTAGGGGTAGCAATCAGCCCCAGCATTTT
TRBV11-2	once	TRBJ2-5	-	CASSFIPDGETQYF	TGTGCCAGCAGCTTTATCCCCGACGGAGAGACCCAGTACTTC
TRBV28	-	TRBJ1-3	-	CASNSGNTIYF	TGTGCCAGCAACTCTGGAAACACCATATATTTT
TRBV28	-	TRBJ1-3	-	CASSSARGAGNTIYF	TGTGCCAGCAGTTCTGCCAGGGGAGCAGGAAACACCATATATTTT
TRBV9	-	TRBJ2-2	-	CASSVEPSANTGELFF	TGTGCCAGCAGCGTAGAACCGAGCGCGAACACCGGGGAGCTGTTTTTT
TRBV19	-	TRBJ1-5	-	CASGGGARQPQHF	TGTGCCAGTGGCGGGGGGGCGCGGCAGCCCCAGCATTTT
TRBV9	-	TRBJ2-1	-	CASSVTGSNEQFF	TGTGCCAGCAGCGTAACGGGGAGCAATGAGCAGTTCTTC
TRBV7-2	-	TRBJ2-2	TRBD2	CASRSEGDSGGIAGELFF	TGTGCCAGCAGATCGGAGGGTGATAGCGGGGGGATCGCCGGGGAGCTGTTTTTT
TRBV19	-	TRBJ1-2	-	CASSMVEGQGSGYTF	TGTGCCAGTAGCATGGTGGAGGGGCAGGGATCTGGCTACACCTTC
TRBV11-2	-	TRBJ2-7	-	CASSFTGYEQYF	TGTGCCAGCAGCTTCACAGGCTACGAGCAGTACTTC
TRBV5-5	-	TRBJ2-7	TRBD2	CASSAGLAGSYEQYF	TGTGCCAGCAGCGCGGGACTAGCGGGAAGCTACGAGCAGTACTTC
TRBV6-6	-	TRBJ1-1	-	CASSLRGRGTEAFF	TGTGCCAGCAGTTTGAGGGGTAGGGGCACTGAAGCTTTCTTT
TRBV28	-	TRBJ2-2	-	CASITFRNTGELFF	TGTGCCAGCATTACCTTCAGGAACACCGGGGAGCTGTTTTTT
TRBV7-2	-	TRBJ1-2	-	CASSLLPVSRDYGYTF	TGTGCCAGCAGCCTCCTACCCGTTAGCAGGGACTATGGCTACACCTTC
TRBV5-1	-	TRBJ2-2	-	CASSLAVRPDTGELFF	TGCGCCAGCAGCTTGGCCGTTAGGCCCGACACCGGGGAGCTGTTTTTT
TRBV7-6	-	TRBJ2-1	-	CASSSPDYLDEQFF	TGTGCCAGCAGCTCTCCGGACTATTTGGATGAGCAGTTCTTC
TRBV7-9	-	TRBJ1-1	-	CASRHTGAGHEAFF	TGTGCCAGCAGACATACAGGCGCCGGACATGAAGCTTTCTTT
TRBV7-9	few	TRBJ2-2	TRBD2	CTTLQAGLAIGELFF	TGTACAACTCTTCAGGCGGGACTAGCGATCGGGGAGCTGTTTTTT
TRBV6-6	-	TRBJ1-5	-	CASSGVGGPSQPQHF	TGTGCCAGCAGTGGAGTGGGAGGCCCTTCTCAGCCCCAGCATTTT
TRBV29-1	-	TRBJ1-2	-	CSVEGLKIGRGYGYTF	TGCAGCGTTGAAGGTCTCAAAATCGGCAGGGGCTATGGCTACACCTTC
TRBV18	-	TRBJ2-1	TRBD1	CASSSGTGAYNEQFF	TGTGCCAGCTCATCCGGGACAGGGGCCTACAATGAGCAGTTCTTC
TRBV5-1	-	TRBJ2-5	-	CASSLPQLSAGAETQYF	TGCGCCAGCAGCTTACCCCAACTATCGGCGGGGGCAGAGACCCAGTACTTC
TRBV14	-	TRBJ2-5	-	CASSQDWAGGTQYF	TGTGCCAGCAGCCAAGATTGGGCTGGAGGGACCCAGTACTTC
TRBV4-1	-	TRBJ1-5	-	CASSQAISGSGNQPQHF	TGCGCCAGCAGCCAAGCCATTTCGGGGTCGGGCAATCAGCCCCAGCATTTT
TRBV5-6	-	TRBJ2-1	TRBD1	CASSRTGLGDNEQFF	TGTGCCAGCAGCCGGACAGGGTTAGGTGACAATGAGCAGTTCTTC
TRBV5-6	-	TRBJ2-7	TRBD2	CASSLTSGELNEQYF	TGTGCCAGCAGCTTGACTAGCGGGGAACTGAACGAGCAGTACTTC